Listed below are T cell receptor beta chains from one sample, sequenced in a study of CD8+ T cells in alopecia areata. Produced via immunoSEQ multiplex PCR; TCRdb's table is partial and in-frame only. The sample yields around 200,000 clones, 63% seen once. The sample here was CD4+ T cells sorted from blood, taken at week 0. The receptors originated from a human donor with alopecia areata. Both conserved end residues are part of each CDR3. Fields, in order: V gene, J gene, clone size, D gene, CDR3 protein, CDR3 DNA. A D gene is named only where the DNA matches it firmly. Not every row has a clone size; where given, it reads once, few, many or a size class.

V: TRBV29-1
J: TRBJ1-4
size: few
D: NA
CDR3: CSAGADTANEKLFF
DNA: TGCAGCGCCGGGGCGGACACCGCAAATGAAAAACTGTTTTTT

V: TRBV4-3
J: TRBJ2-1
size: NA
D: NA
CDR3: CASSPRRGNEQFF
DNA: TGCGCCAGCAGCCCCCGCCGTGGGAATGAGCAGTTCTTC

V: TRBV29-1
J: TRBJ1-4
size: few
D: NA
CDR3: CSVDAGAGEKLFF
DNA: TGCAGCGTTGACGCAGGGGCGGGTGAAAAACTGTTTTTT

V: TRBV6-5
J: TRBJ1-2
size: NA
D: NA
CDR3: CATLRLMGYTF
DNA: TGTGCCACCTTGAGACTAATGGGCTACACCTTC

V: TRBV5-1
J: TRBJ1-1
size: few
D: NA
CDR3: CASSLNTEAFF
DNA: TGCGCCAGCAGCTTGAACACTGAAGCTTTCTTT

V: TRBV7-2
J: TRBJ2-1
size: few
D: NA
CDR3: CASRLPLGAYNEQFF
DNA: TGTGCCAGCAGATTGCCCCTTGGGGCCTACAATGAGCAGTTCTTC

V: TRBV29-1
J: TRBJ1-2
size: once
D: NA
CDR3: CSVESFGGSSNYGYTF
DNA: TGCAGCGTTGAGTCGTTCGGGGGATCAAGTAACTATGGCTACACCTTC

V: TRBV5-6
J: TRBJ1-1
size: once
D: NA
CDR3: CASSLEGGTEAFF
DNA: TGTGCCAGCAGCTTGGAGGGAGGCACTGAAGCTTTCTTT

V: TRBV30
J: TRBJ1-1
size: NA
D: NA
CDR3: CAWSVVLNTEAFF
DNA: TGTGCCTGGAGTGTAGTTCTAAACACTGAAGCTTTCTTT

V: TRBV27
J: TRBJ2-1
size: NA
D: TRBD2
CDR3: CASTLTSGGAGEQFF
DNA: TGTGCCAGCACCCTGACTAGCGGGGGGGCAGGAGAGCAGTTCTTC

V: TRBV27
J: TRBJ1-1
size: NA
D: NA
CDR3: CASSLAPRYSEAFF
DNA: TGTGCCAGCAGTCTCGCCCCCAGGTATTCTGAAGCTTTCTTT

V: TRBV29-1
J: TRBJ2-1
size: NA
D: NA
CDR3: CSVEGLNEQFF
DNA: TGCAGCGTTGAAGGCCTGAATGAGCAGTTCTTC

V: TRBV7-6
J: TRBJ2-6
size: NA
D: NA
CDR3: CASTAGHPSSGANVLTF
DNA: TGTGCCAGCACCGCCGGACATCCGAGCTCTGGGGCCAACGTCCTGACTTTC

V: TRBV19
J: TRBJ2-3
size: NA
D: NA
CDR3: CASRDGSTDTQYF
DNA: TGTGCCAGTAGAGACGGAAGCACAGATACGCAGTATTTT

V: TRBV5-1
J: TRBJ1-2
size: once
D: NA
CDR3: CASSTGRDYGYTF
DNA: TGCGCCAGCAGCACTGGCCGGGACTATGGCTACACCTTC

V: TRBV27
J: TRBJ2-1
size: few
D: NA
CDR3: CASTGRNNEQFF
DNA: TGTGCCAGCACTGGACGTAACAATGAGCAGTTCTTC

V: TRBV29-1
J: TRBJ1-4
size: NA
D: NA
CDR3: CSVGPATGEKLFF
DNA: TGCAGCGTAGGACCCGCTACGGGGGAAAAACTGTTTTTT

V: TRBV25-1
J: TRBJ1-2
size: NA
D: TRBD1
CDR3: CASSDRDRGYGYTF
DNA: TGTGCCAGCAGTGACCGAGACAGGGGCTATGGCTACACCTTC

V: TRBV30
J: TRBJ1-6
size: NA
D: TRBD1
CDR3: CAWTSGQGTLPLHF
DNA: TGTGCCTGGACCTCGGGACAGGGTACTCTCCCCCTCCACTTT

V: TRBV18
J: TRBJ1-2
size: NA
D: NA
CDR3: CASSPDRSAGYTF
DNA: TGTGCCAGCTCACCAGACAGGTCGGCTGGCTACACCTTC

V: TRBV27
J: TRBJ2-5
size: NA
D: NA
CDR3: CASSFDWAHQETQYF
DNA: TGTGCCAGCAGTTTCGATTGGGCCCACCAAGAGACCCAGTACTTC

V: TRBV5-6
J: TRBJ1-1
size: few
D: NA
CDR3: CASSLFEGEAFF
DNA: TGTGCCAGCAGCTTATTTGAGGGGGAAGCTTTCTTT